One TCR beta chain is described in this entry. Antigen specificity is unknown. The study ran its PCR with 60 Vbeta and 13 Jbeta primers. This table comes from immunoSEQ multiplex PCR, and its TCRdb copy is limited to in-frame clones, with some not included. The sample lists fewer than 150,000 clones, around 70% occurring once. The data derive from a study of cytomegalovirus exposure and HLA in healthy donors. With V trimmed by 4 bases and J by 3 bases, 14 bases remained unmatched. In germline, CDR1 is MRHNA, CDR2 SNTAGT. This CDR3 contains 17 residues. Study results and limitations: Some public TCRs appeared in many individuals, while most sequences were rare. Solely CMV serostatus was available to characterize immune exposure.

This clonotype was obtained from a man younger than 40 in good health and CMV-seronegative. The sample comprised PBMCs. This chain joins TRBV6-4 and TRBJ2-7; 8 bases match TRBD2. In nucleotides, the CDR3 is TGTGCCAGCAGTGCGGGATGGGTGCGGGAGGATCTCTACGAGCAGTACTTC. This encodes CASSAGWVREDLYEQYF.